This T cell receptor (beta chain) was identified during a study of blood T cell repertoires in COVID-19. Study information: COVID-19 samples from acute and convalescent phases originated in the United States, Italy and Spain. PBMCs, B-cell-depleted T cells, or T cells were the source of the cDNA or gDNA that made up the material.

Per the germline V gene, CDR1 is LGHNA and CDR2 is YNFKEQ. CDR3 length equals 13 residues. V gave up 2 bases and J gave up 5 bases, with 9 bases separating them. Original handling: Nucleated cell counts were estimated from reference gene primer amplification. Method: immunoSEQ multiplex PCR; TCRdb's copy keeps in-frame clones and lacks some. V, J and clone size reflect that table, while D and trimming were determined from the DNA. The repertoire holds more than 95,000 clones, with nearly 90% as singletons. The source is a woman over 75 with acute or convalescent COVID-19. Sequencing used peripheral blood. The rearrangement uses TRBV4-2 and TRBJ1-2; no reliable D call. This CDR3 is CASSQPPRYGYTF. In DNA, the CDR3 is TGTGCCAGCAGCCAACCACCCAGGTATGGCTACACCTTC.